The rows below give T cell receptor beta chains drawn from one sample of a study of Ad26.COV2.S vaccination and SARS-CoV-2 variants. Produced via immunoSEQ multiplex PCR; TCRdb's table is partial and in-frame only. The repertoire has 200,000 to 300,000 clones, around 89% of them found once; the top ten carry about 10%. The sample was peripheral blood, taken in a trial of Ad26.COV2.S vaccine versus placebo. These receptors were collected from a person between 18 and 65 years old who received the Ad26.COV2.S COVID-19 vaccine or a placebo. Both conserved end residues are part of each CDR3. The D gene is left open where the match is weak. Some rows mark clone size as missing; the rest say once, few, many or name a class of expanded clone.

D: .
length: 16
V: TRBV5-4
size: .
J: TRBJ2-2
DNA: TGTGCCAGCAGCTTGAAAGGCACTCCGGGGACCGGGGAGCTGTTTTTT
CDR3: CASSLKGTPGTGELFF

D: .
length: 13
V: TRBV9
size: .
J: TRBJ2-1
DNA: TGTGCCAGCAGCGTAGTTGGGGACAATGAGCAGTTCTTC
CDR3: CASSVVGDNEQFF

D: .
length: 14
V: TRBV19
size: .
J: TRBJ2-1
DNA: TGTGCCAGTAGTATGATGGGGGCCAACAATGAGCAGTTCTTC
CDR3: CASSMMGANNEQFF

D: .
length: 14
V: TRBV6-1
size: .
J: TRBJ1-2
DNA: TGTGCCAGCAGTGACACCCCGGTAAGAGCTGGCTACACCTTC
CDR3: CASSDTPVRAGYTF

D: TRBD1
length: 14
V: TRBV9
size: .
J: TRBJ2-1
DNA: TGTGCCAGCAGCCCCCGACAGGGGGCTGGTGAGCAGTTCTTC
CDR3: CASSPRQGAGEQFF

D: TRBD1
length: 16
V: TRBV7-9
size: .
J: TRBJ2-7
DNA: TGTGCCAGCAGCCGCCGATCACTCCAGGGGGCCTACGAGCAGTACTTC
CDR3: CASSRRSLQGAYEQYF

D: .
length: 16
V: TRBV28
size: .
J: TRBJ2-7
DNA: TGTGCCAGCAGTCCACATCTGGGTTCCGGCGCGAACGAGCAGTACTTC
CDR3: CASSPHLGSGANEQYF

D: .
length: 16
V: TRBV9
size: .
J: TRBJ2-2
DNA: TGTGCCAGCAGCGTAGTAGGGCCGACAAGCCCCGGGGAGCTGTTTTTT
CDR3: CASSVVGPTSPGELFF

D: .
length: 16
V: TRBV3-1/TRBV3-2
size: .
J: TRBJ1-2
DNA: TGTGCCAGCAGCCAAGCCGCGGGAACCAATAACTATGGCTACACCTTC
CDR3: CASSQAAGTNNYGYTF

D: .
length: 12
V: TRBV6-1
size: .
J: TRBJ1-2
DNA: TGTGCCAGCAGTGAAGTGACGGTTGGCTACACCTTC
CDR3: CASSEVTVGYTF

D: .
length: 12
V: TRBV30
size: .
J: TRBJ1-2
DNA: TGTGCCTGGAGTGTGGCGGATTATGGCTACACCTTC
CDR3: CAWSVADYGYTF

D: TRBD2
length: 19
V: TRBV9
size: .
J: TRBJ2-3
DNA: TGTGCCAGCACCCCGCGGGGGCTAGCGGGGGGGCCGTCCACAGATACGCAGTATTTT
CDR3: CASTPRGLAGGPSTDTQYF

D: .
length: 14
V: TRBV6-5
size: .
J: TRBJ2-7
DNA: TGTGCCAGCACCCGATCGGGACCTAGGGACGAGCAGTACTTC
CDR3: CASTRSGPRDEQYF

D: .
length: 17
V: TRBV15
size: .
J: TRBJ1-1
DNA: TGTGCCACCAGCAGTGATGCGTTCCTCAGGCGGGGCACTGAAGCTTTCTTT
CDR3: CATSSDAFLRRGTEAFF

D: .
length: 14
V: TRBV19
size: .
J: TRBJ2-4
DNA: TGTGCCAGTAGTCCCCAAGACGACAGATACATTCAGTACTTC
CDR3: CASSPQDDRYIQYF

D: .
length: 15
V: TRBV24-1
size: once
J: TRBJ2-1
DNA: TGTGCCACCAGTGATTACCGGGGAAAGTCGGATGAGCAGTTCTTC
CDR3: CATSDYRGKSDEQFF

D: .
length: 13
V: TRBV6-6
size: .
J: TRBJ2-1
DNA: TGTGCCAGCAGTTACGGGGGTGGCGAGGCGCAGTTCTTC
CDR3: CASSYGGGEAQFF

D: .
length: 14
V: TRBV7-6
size: .
J: TRBJ1-1
DNA: TGTGCCAGCAGCTTAGGACCTATTAACACTGAAGCTTTCTTT
CDR3: CASSLGPINTEAFF

D: .
length: 13
V: TRBV6-5
size: .
J: TRBJ2-5
DNA: TGTGCCAGCAGGAGGGTAGCCGGAGAGACCCAGTACTTC
CDR3: CASRRVAGETQYF

D: TRBD1
length: 16
V: TRBV6-6
size: few
J: TRBJ2-2
DNA: TGTGCCAGCAGCCGCATCACAGGGGCCGACACCGGGGAGCTGTTTTTT
CDR3: CASSRITGADTGELFF

D: .
length: 15
V: TRBV19
size: .
J: TRBJ1-6
DNA: TGTGCCAGTAGTAGAAGTGTGGGCTACTTATCACCCCTCCACTTT
CDR3: CASSRSVGYLSPLHF

D: .
length: 13
V: TRBV30
size: .
J: TRBJ1-2
DNA: TGTGCCTGGAGTGCCGCCCGGGACTATGGCTACACCTTC
CDR3: CAWSAARDYGYTF

D: .
length: 15
V: TRBV28
size: .
J: TRBJ2-2
DNA: TGTGCCAGCAGTTCCCCCACCGAAATCCACCGGGAGCTGTTTTTT
CDR3: CASSSPTEIHRELFF

D: .
length: 13
V: TRBV20-1
size: .
J: TRBJ2-1
DNA: TGCAGTGCTAGTACCCCCGTGTACAATGAGCAGTTCTTC
CDR3: CSASTPVYNEQFF

D: TRBD2
length: 15
V: TRBV5-5
size: .
J: TRBJ2-7
DNA: TGTGCCAGCAGCTTGTATCCAGCGGGGACCTACGAGCAGTACTTC
CDR3: CASSLYPAGTYEQYF

D: .
length: 12
V: TRBV19
size: .
J: TRBJ1-6
DNA: TGTGCCAGTAGAATTGGTGATTCACCCCTCCACTTT
CDR3: CASRIGDSPLHF

D: .
length: 15
V: TRBV5-4
size: .
J: TRBJ1-2
DNA: TGTGCCAGCAGCATGAGGGACCGGGGGGACTATGGCTACACCTTC
CDR3: CASSMRDRGDYGYTF

D: .
length: 16
V: TRBV2
size: .
J: TRBJ2-7
DNA: TGTGCCAGCAGTGAGTCGTCCTGGCGGGACTCCTACGAGCAGTACTTC
CDR3: CASSESSWRDSYEQYF

D: TRBD1
length: 17
V: TRBV9
size: .
J: TRBJ2-3
DNA: TGTGCCAGCAGCGTAGTAGGGGACAGGAGTCCGGCTGTAAGGCAGTATTTT
CDR3: CASSVVGDRSPAVRQYF

D: TRBD1
length: 13
V: TRBV27
size: .
J: TRBJ1-2
DNA: TGTGCCAGCAGTTTAAGGACAGGTTATGGCTACACCTTC
CDR3: CASSLRTGYGYTF

D: TRBD2
length: 16
V: TRBV6-5
size: .
J: TRBJ2-2
DNA: TGTGCCAGCAGTTCGGGACTAGCGGCCTGGACCGGGGAGCTGTTTTTT
CDR3: CASSSGLAAWTGELFF

D: TRBD1
length: 16
V: TRBV10-3
size: .
J: TRBJ2-1
DNA: TGTGCCATCAGTGGGCAGCCCGGGACAGGGGGCAATGAGCAGTTCTTC
CDR3: CAISGQPGTGGNEQFF

D: TRBD2
length: 14
V: TRBV10-3
size: .
J: TRBJ2-7
DNA: TGTGCCATCAGGGGCGGGACTAGCGGCTACGAGCAGTACTTC
CDR3: CAIRGGTSGYEQYF

D: .
length: 14
V: TRBV11-2
size: .
J: TRBJ1-6
DNA: TGTGCCAGCAGCCGAGCAGGGAACGTCTCACCCCTCCACTTT
CDR3: CASSRAGNVSPLHF

D: TRBD1
length: 16
V: TRBV7-9
size: .
J: TRBJ2-1
DNA: TGTGCCAGCAGCTTAACGTGGACAGGTGAACGGGATGAGCAGTTCTTC
CDR3: CASSLTWTGERDEQFF

D: TRBD1
length: 15
V: TRBV6-5
size: .
J: TRBJ2-7
DNA: TGTGCCAGCAGTCCACTCGGAGAGGGGGCGAAAGAGCAGTACTTC
CDR3: CASSPLGEGAKEQYF

D: .
length: 16
V: TRBV3-1/TRBV3-2
size: .
J: TRBJ1-2
DNA: TGTGCCAGCAGCCAAGAGTGTGGGCCCTGTGGCTATGGCTACACCTTC
CDR3: CASSQECGPCGYGYTF

D: .
length: 14
V: TRBV20-1
size: .
J: TRBJ1-6
DNA: TGCAGTGCTAGTTCCGCAGAGACGAATTCACCCCTCCACTTT
CDR3: CSASSAETNSPLHF

D: .
length: 14
V: TRBV7-9
size: .
J: TRBJ2-3
DNA: TGTGCCAGCAGCTTAGAGGGGAACACAGATACGCAGTATTTT
CDR3: CASSLEGNTDTQYF

D: TRBD1
length: 20
V: TRBV7-8
size: few
J: TRBJ2-5
DNA: TGTGCCAGCAGTGAATTACCCAGTTTACGTCGGGACAGGGGGGAAGAGACCCAGTACTTC
CDR3: CASSELPSLRRDRGEETQYF